Given below is one T cell receptor (beta chain) in context. Its antigen is undetermined. The data were obtained in a study of a mutant IDH1 vaccine in newly diagnosed glioma. Per germline, CDR1 SNHLY and CDR2 FYNNEI. The CDR3 covers 14 residues. V shed 1 base and J 7 bases; nucleotides not matched to a gene: 3. As to time point: week 35, safety follow-up. Doses comprised 300 ug of mutant IDH1 20-mer peptide each, plus topical imiquimod. Some clones are missing from TCRdb's copy, which holds only in-frame ones; the method was immunoSEQ multiplex PCR. The sample yields around 70,000 clones, approximately 86% seen once.

This chain connects TRBV2 to TRBJ2-2; 7 nucleotides line up with TRBD2. The sequence was collected from a man between 25 and 39 years old with glioma. This specimen consisted of PBMCs, obtained from a glioma patient whose treatment included an IDH1 peptide vaccine. DNA for the CDR3: TGTGCCAGCAGTGAAGTCCAGCGGGGCGGGGAGCTGTTTTTT. Amino acids: CASSEVQRGGELFF.